The clone carrying this TCR beta chain appeared a few times. The antigen remains unidentified. The data belong to a study of cytomegalovirus exposure and HLA in healthy donors. Study-wide context: The roughly 120 million unique TCR beta sequences, from around 200 million T cells, were found by an earlier analysis.

The CDR3 runs 14 residues. Germline V gene lookup returns CDR1 SGHVS and CDR2 FNYEAQ. The V gene lost 1 base and the J gene lost 2 bases, with 9 bases spanning the gap. Findings and limits, study-wide: In a later analysis, at a false discovery rate of 0.05, 16,951 TCR beta sequences were associated with HLA alleles. TCR beta V- and J-gene trimming, according to a later analysis, was linked to a missense DCLRE1C variant.

Amplification used 60 Vbeta primers and 13 Jbeta primers. Data came from immunoSEQ multiplex PCR; TCRdb stores just in-frame clones and leaves some out. The table records approximately 100,000 clones, 85% of them present only once. This TCR was recovered from a middle-aged man in good health and CMV-seropositive. The genes are TRBV7-6 and TRBJ2-7; weak D call: TRBD1 (5 bases). The sequenced sample was PBMCs. The CDR3 sequence: CASSLGQGTYEQYF. The DNA for the CDR3 is TGTGCCAGCAGCTTAGGGCAGGGAACCTACGAGCAGTACTTC.